The clone carrying this T cell receptor beta chain has just a few counts. The data originate from a study of T cells in Graves' hyperthyroidism and ophthalmopathy. Enrolled ophthalmopathy patients presented with a Clinical Activity Score of at least 3, a NOSPECS grade of at least 4, and disease duration under 3 months. In making diagnoses, clinical symptoms, serum thyroxine and TRAb, thyroid ultrasound and orbital computed tomography were all used. There were TCR beta CDR3 regions amplified from RNA transcripts. Researchers ran a first-round RT-PCR on the TCR CDR3 using the HTBI primer set. TCRdb analysed the multiplex PCR reads with MiXCR anew, one entry per CDR3 protein. The profile shows over 250,000 distinct CDR3 sequences, approximately 20% of them singletons. The CDR3 extends over 16 amino acids. J was trimmed by 5 bases and V by 0 bases; bases with no gene match: 2. Germline CDR1 is ENHRY and CDR2 is SYGVKD.

This clonotype was obtained from a man aged 25-40 years with Graves' ophthalmopathy. Sequenced sample: blood. The gene calls are TRBV10-3 and TRBJ2-1; 12 bases match TRBD2. The CDR3 DNA reads as TGTGCCATCAGTGAGTCGCGGACTAGCGGGGACAATGAGCAGTTCTTC. Translating it yields CAISESRTSGDNEQFF.